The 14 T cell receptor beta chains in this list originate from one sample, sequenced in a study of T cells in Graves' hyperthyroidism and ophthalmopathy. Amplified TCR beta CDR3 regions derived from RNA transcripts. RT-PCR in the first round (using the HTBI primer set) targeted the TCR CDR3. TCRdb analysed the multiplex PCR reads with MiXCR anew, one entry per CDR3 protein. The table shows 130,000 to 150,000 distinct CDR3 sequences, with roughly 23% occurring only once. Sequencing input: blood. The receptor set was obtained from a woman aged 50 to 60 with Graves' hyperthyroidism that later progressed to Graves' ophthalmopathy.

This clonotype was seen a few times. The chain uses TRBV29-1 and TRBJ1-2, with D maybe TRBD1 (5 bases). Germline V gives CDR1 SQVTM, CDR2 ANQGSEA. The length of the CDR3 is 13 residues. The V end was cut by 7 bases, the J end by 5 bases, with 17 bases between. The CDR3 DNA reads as TGCAGCGCTGGGGACGGAGGGAGATATGGCTACACCTTC. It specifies CSAGDGGRYGYTF. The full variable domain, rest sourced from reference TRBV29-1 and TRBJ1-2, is SAVISQKPSRDICQRGTSLTIQCQVDSQVTMMFWYRQQPGQSLTLIATANQGSEATYESGFVIDKFPISRPNLTFSTLTVSNMSPEDSSIYLCSAGDGGRYGYTFGSGTRLTVV.

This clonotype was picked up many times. The CDR3 reads CASSEASGLTDTQYF. As DNA, the CDR3 is TGTGCCAGCAGTGAGGCTAGCGGGCTCACAGATACGCAGTATTTT. J is TRBJ2-3 and V is TRBV2, with TRBD2 matching 8 bases. The CDR3 spans 15 residues. CDR1 is SNHLY, CDR2 FYNNEI, per germline. With V trimmed by 3 bases and J by 2 bases, 4 bases remained unmatched.

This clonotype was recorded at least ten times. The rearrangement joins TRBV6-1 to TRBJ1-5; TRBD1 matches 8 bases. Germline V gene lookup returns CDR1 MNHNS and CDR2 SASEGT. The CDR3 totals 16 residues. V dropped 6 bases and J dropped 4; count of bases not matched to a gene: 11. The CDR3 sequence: CASRPLQGGFNQPQHF. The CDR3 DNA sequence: TGTGCCAGCAGACCTTTACAGGGGGGGTTTAATCAGCCCCAGCATTTT.

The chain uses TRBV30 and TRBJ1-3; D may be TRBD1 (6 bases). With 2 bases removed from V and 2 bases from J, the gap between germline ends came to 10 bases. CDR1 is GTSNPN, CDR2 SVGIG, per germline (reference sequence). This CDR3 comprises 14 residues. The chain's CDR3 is CAWSMGGAGNTIYF. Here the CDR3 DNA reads TGTGCCTGGAGTATGGGGGGCGCTGGAAACACCATATATTTT. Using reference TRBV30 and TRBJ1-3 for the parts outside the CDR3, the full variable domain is SQTIHQWPATLVQPVGSPLSLECTVEGTSNPNLYWYRQAAGRGLQLLFYSVGIGQISSEVPQNLSASRPQDRQFILSSKKLLLSDSGFYLCAWSMGGAGNTIYFGEGSWLTVV.

This CDR3 reads CASSLASGRGGLKFSYNEQFF. The CDR3 bases are TGCGCCAGCAGCTTGGCTAGCGGGCGGGGGGGCCTAAAATTCTCCTACAATGAGCAGTTCTTC. V gene TRBV5-1 combines with J gene TRBJ2-1, with 9 nucleotides matching TRBD2. This CDR3 is 21 amino acids long. Unmatched junction bases numbered 16, after V lost 0 bases and J lost 0 bases. The germline gives CDR1 SGHRS, CDR2 YFSETQ.

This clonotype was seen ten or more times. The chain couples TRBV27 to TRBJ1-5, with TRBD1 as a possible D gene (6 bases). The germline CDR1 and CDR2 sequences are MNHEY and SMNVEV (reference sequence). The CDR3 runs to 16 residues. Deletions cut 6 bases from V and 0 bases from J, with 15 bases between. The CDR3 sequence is CASSRFSDSSNQPQHF. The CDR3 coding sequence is TGTGCCAGCAGCCGATTCTCGGACAGTAGCAATCAGCCCCAGCATTTT.

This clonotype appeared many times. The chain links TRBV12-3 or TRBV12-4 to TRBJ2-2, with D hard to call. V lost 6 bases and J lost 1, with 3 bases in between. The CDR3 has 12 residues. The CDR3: CASRKNTGELFF. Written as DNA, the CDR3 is TGTGCCAGCAGGAAGAACACCGGGGAGCTGTTTTTT.

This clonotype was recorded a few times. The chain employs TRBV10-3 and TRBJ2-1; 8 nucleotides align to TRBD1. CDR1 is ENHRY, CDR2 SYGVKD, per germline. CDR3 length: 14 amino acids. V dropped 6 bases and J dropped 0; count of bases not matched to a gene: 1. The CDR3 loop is CAIRGQGSYNEQFF. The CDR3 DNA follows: TGTGCCATCAGAGGACAGGGCTCCTACAATGAGCAGTTCTTC.

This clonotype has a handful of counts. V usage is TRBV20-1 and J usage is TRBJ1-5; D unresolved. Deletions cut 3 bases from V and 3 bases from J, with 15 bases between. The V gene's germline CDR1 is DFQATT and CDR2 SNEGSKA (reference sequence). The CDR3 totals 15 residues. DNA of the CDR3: TGCAGTGCTAGTTCGACCGCGGGCCTCAATCAGCCCCAGCATTTT. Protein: CSASSTAGLNQPQHF.

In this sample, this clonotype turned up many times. The CDR3 DNA sequence: TGCAGTGCTAATTCCCCGGCGGGAGGGCACCACAATGAGCAGTTCTTC. Its translation: CSANSPAGGHHNEQFF. The V and J genes are TRBV20-1 and TRBJ2-1; TRBD2 matches at 9 bases. Germline V lookup: CDR1 DFQATT, CDR2 SNEGSKA (reference sequence). Losses at the gene ends were 4 bases for V and 5 bases for J; bases not matched to a gene: 12. CDR3 size: 16 residues.

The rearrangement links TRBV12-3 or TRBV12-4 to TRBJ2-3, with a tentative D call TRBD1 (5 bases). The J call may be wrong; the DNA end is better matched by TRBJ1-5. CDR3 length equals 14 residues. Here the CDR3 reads CASLKGTSTDTQHF. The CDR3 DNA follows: TGTGCCAGCCTAAAAGGGACTAGTACAGATACGCAGCATTTT.

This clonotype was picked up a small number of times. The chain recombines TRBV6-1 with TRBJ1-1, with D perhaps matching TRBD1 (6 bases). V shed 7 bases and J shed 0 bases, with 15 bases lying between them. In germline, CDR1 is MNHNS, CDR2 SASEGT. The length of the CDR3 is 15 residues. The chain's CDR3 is CASKTGPLMNTEAFF. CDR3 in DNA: TGTGCCAGCAAGACAGGTCCACTTATGAACACTGAAGCTTTCTTT.

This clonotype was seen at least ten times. For the CDR3, the DNA is TGTGCCAGCAGTTACCCCCGTGATGGCAGCGGGAGGGTTAAAAACATTCAGTACTTC. Its translation is CASSYPRDGSGRVKNIQYF. The chain employs TRBV28 and TRBJ2-4; TRBD2 matches 10 bases. Germline CDR1 is MDHEN and CDR2 is SYDVKM. The CDR3 has 19 amino acids. The J segment lost 4 bases and the V segment lost 4 bases, leaving 16 bases of the junction unmatched.

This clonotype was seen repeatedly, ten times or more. The CDR3 bases are TGTGCCAGCAGTCCAAGCGGGAGTAAGGCAGATACGCAGTATTTT. Translated, it gives CASSPSGSKADTQYF. This rearrangement joins TRBV28 to TRBJ2-3; 8 bases are shared with TRBD2. Germline values: CDR1 MDHEN, CDR2 SYDVKM. This CDR3 has 15 amino acids. V lost 5 bases, J lost 4 bases, and 8 bases stayed unmatched.